The rows below give T cell receptor beta chains drawn from one sample of a study of OX40 agonist ivuxolimab in advanced cancers. Clones were read by immunoSEQ multiplex PCR, and TCRdb kept only the in-frame ones, dropping some. The table lists approximately 66,000 clones, roughly 85% of them singletons. The material was CD4+ or CD8+ T cells sorted from blood, obtained in a trial of the OX40 agonist ivuxolimab. These receptors originate from an adult with an advanced solid tumor such as melanoma, head and neck, liver or kidney cancer. The CDR3 runs from the conserved cysteine through the conserved F or W. The D gene is left open where the match is weak. Clone size, where shown, is once, few, many, or a class for clones that have expanded.

D gene: TRBD1
J gene: TRBJ1-2
V gene: TRBV6-1
clone size: .
CDR3 protein: CASREDRGSDGYTF
CDR3 DNA: TGTGCCAGCAGAGAGGACAGGGGGTCGGATGGCTACACCTTC

D gene: .
J gene: TRBJ2-1
V gene: TRBV9
clone size: .
CDR3 protein: CASSVGGVTNNEQFF
CDR3 DNA: TGTGCCAGCAGCGTAGGCGGGGTTACTAACAATGAGCAGTTCTTC

D gene: .
J gene: TRBJ1-3
V gene: TRBV29-1
clone size: .
CDR3 protein: CSVQQVSSGNTIYF
CDR3 DNA: TGCAGCGTTCAACAGGTGTCCTCTGGAAACACCATATATTTT

D gene: TRBD1
J gene: TRBJ2-6
V gene: TRBV10-3
clone size: .
CDR3 protein: CAITPGQGVSGANVLTF
CDR3 DNA: TGTGCCATCACCCCGGGACAGGGGGTCTCTGGGGCCAACGTCCTGACTTTC

D gene: TRBD1
J gene: TRBJ2-3
V gene: TRBV5-7
clone size: once
CDR3 protein: CASSPGQGPGDTDTQYF
CDR3 DNA: TGTGCCAGCAGCCCCGGACAGGGACCAGGGGACACAGATACGCAGTATTTT

D gene: .
J gene: TRBJ1-3
V gene: TRBV28
clone size: .
CDR3 protein: CASWAVLGNTIYF
CDR3 DNA: TGTGCCAGTTGGGCAGTGCTGGGAAACACCATATATTTT

D gene: TRBD1
J gene: TRBJ1-2
V gene: TRBV7-9
clone size: .
CDR3 protein: CASSLAQGGGYTF
CDR3 DNA: TGTGCCAGCAGCTTAGCACAGGGGGGAGGCTACACCTTC

D gene: .
J gene: TRBJ1-6
V gene: TRBV18
clone size: .
CDR3 protein: CASSPGQNNSPLHF
CDR3 DNA: TGTGCCAGCTCACCGGGGCAGAATAATTCACCCCTCCACTTT

D gene: .
J gene: TRBJ2-1
V gene: TRBV15
clone size: .
CDR3 protein: CATSRDSRTDEQFF
CDR3 DNA: TGTGCCACCAGCAGAGATAGTCGAACGGATGAGCAGTTCTTC

D gene: .
J gene: TRBJ1-2
V gene: TRBV5-6
clone size: .
CDR3 protein: CASTQEGFGGYTF
CDR3 DNA: TGTGCCAGCACCCAGGAGGGTTTCGGTGGCTACACCTTC

D gene: .
J gene: TRBJ2-1
V gene: TRBV7-2
clone size: .
CDR3 protein: CASSPRGRSSYNEQFF
CDR3 DNA: TGTGCCAGCAGCCCCCGGGGGCGGAGCTCCTACAATGAGCAGTTCTTC

D gene: .
J gene: TRBJ2-1
V gene: TRBV7-8
clone size: .
CDR3 protein: CASSPTSDEQFF
CDR3 DNA: TGTGCCAGCAGCCCTACCAGCGATGAGCAGTTCTTC

D gene: .
J gene: TRBJ2-1
V gene: TRBV20-1
clone size: few
CDR3 protein: CSGGDNEQFF
CDR3 DNA: TGCAGTGGGGGCGACAATGAGCAGTTCTTC

D gene: .
J gene: TRBJ1-2
V gene: TRBV7-8
clone size: .
CDR3 protein: CASSLGKSLGYTF
CDR3 DNA: TGTGCCAGCAGCTTAGGGAAAAGTCTGGGCTACACCTTC

D gene: .
J gene: TRBJ2-1
V gene: TRBV5-3
clone size: once
CDR3 protein: CASCRRSSYNEQFF
CDR3 DNA: TGTGCCAGCTGCCGTCGGAGCTCCTACAATGAGCAGTTCTTC

D gene: .
J gene: TRBJ2-3
V gene: TRBV7-9
clone size: .
CDR3 protein: CASKKLASSTDTQYF
CDR3 DNA: TGTGCCAGTAAAAAATTAGCGTCTAGCACAGATACGCAGTATTTT

D gene: .
J gene: TRBJ1-3
V gene: TRBV6-6
clone size: .
CDR3 protein: CASSYSEDPGNTIYF
CDR3 DNA: TGTGCCAGCAGTTACTCGGAAGACCCTGGAAACACCATATATTTT

D gene: .
J gene: TRBJ1-1
V gene: TRBV6-5
clone size: .
CDR3 protein: CASQVNTEAFF
CDR3 DNA: TGTGCCAGCCAGGTGAACACTGAAGCTTTCTTT

D gene: TRBD2
J gene: TRBJ2-2
V gene: TRBV11-1
clone size: .
CDR3 protein: CASSRTSGRGTGELFF
CDR3 DNA: TGTGCCAGCAGCAGGACTAGCGGGAGAGGCACCGGGGAGCTGTTTTTT

D gene: .
J gene: TRBJ2-7
V gene: TRBV5-6
clone size: .
CDR3 protein: CASSRRDYEQYF
CDR3 DNA: TGTGCCAGCAGCCGGAGGGACTACGAGCAGTACTTC

D gene: .
J gene: TRBJ2-5
V gene: TRBV2
clone size: .
CDR3 protein: CASSWRESAETQYF
CDR3 DNA: TGTGCCAGCAGTTGGAGGGAAAGTGCAGAGACCCAGTACTTC

D gene: TRBD1
J gene: TRBJ2-5
V gene: TRBV30
clone size: few
CDR3 protein: CASSPGAGGGETQYF
CDR3 DNA: TGTGCATCCTCGCCCGGGGCAGGGGGCGGAGAGACCCAGTACTTC

D gene: TRBD1
J gene: TRBJ2-1
V gene: TRBV23-1
clone size: .
CDR3 protein: CASSQKTGTGDRFF
CDR3 DNA: TGCGCCAGCAGTCAAAAAACCGGGACAGGGGATCGGTTCTTC

D gene: TRBD2
J gene: TRBJ2-3
V gene: TRBV5-1
clone size: .
CDR3 protein: CASSWGTRADTQYF
CDR3 DNA: TGCGCCAGCAGCTGGGGGACTAGAGCAGATACGCAGTATTTT

D gene: TRBD1
J gene: TRBJ2-1
V gene: TRBV7-3
clone size: few
CDR3 protein: CASSPGTDSYNEQFF
CDR3 DNA: TGTGCCAGCAGCCCAGGGACAGACTCCTACAATGAGCAGTTCTTC

D gene: .
J gene: TRBJ2-5
V gene: TRBV12-5
clone size: .
CDR3 protein: CASGLVTETQYF
CDR3 DNA: TGTGCTAGTGGTTTGGTAACCGAGACCCAGTACTTC

D gene: .
J gene: TRBJ1-1
V gene: TRBV9
clone size: few
CDR3 protein: CASSARGYGNAFF
CDR3 DNA: TGTGCCAGCAGCGCCAGGGGATATGGGAACGCTTTCTTT

D gene: .
J gene: TRBJ1-5
V gene: TRBV7-2
clone size: .
CDR3 protein: CASSLMGGGGQPQHF
CDR3 DNA: TGTGCCAGCAGCTTGATGGGGGGCGGAGGCCAGCCCCAGCATTTT

D gene: .
J gene: TRBJ2-7
V gene: TRBV27
clone size: .
CDR3 protein: CASSLIRRSSYEQYF
CDR3 DNA: TGTGCCAGCAGTTTAATCCGCAGGAGCTCCTACGAGCAGTACTTC

D gene: TRBD2
J gene: TRBJ2-5
V gene: TRBV7-3
clone size: .
CDR3 protein: CASSSPGLAGKQYF
CDR3 DNA: TGTGCCAGCAGCTCCCCGGGACTAGCGGGAAAGCAGTACTTC

D gene: TRBD1
J gene: TRBJ2-1
V gene: TRBV7-2
clone size: .
CDR3 protein: CASSRTGVSYNEQFF
CDR3 DNA: TGTGCCAGCAGCCGGACAGGGGTCTCCTACAATGAGCAGTTCTTC

D gene: .
J gene: TRBJ1-3
V gene: TRBV30
clone size: few
CDR3 protein: CAWSVDFGNTIYF
CDR3 DNA: TGTGCCTGGAGTGTTGATTTTGGAAACACCATATATTTT

D gene: TRBD2
J gene: TRBJ2-3
V gene: TRBV6-1
clone size: .
CDR3 protein: CASLGLLGTDTQYF
CDR3 DNA: TGTGCCAGCTTGGGACTATTGGGTACAGATACGCAGTATTTT

D gene: .
J gene: TRBJ1-1
V gene: TRBV30
clone size: few
CDR3 protein: CAWSPLDSWNTEAFF
CDR3 DNA: TGTGCCTGGAGTCCCCTGGACAGCTGGAACACTGAAGCTTTCTTT

D gene: .
J gene: TRBJ2-6
V gene: TRBV18
clone size: .
CDR3 protein: CASSPSESSGANVLTF
CDR3 DNA: TGTGCCAGCTCACCGAGCGAGAGCTCTGGGGCCAACGTCCTGACTTTC

D gene: .
J gene: TRBJ1-1
V gene: TRBV4-3
clone size: .
CDR3 protein: CASSQVGLPVAFF
CDR3 DNA: TGCGCCAGCAGCCAAGTTGGACTACCAGTAGCTTTCTTT

D gene: TRBD2
J gene: TRBJ2-1
V gene: TRBV18
clone size: .
CDR3 protein: CASSPLGTSGTRYNEQFF
CDR3 DNA: TGTGCCAGCTCACCCCTTGGGACTAGCGGGACCCGCTACAATGAGCAGTTCTTC

D gene: .
J gene: TRBJ1-1
V gene: TRBV6-1
clone size: .
CDR3 protein: CASSEYAWGFF
CDR3 DNA: TGTGCCAGCAGTGAGTACGCCTGGGGTTTCTTT

D gene: TRBD1
J gene: TRBJ1-2
V gene: TRBV28
clone size: .
CDR3 protein: CASSLEDREGYTF
CDR3 DNA: TGTGCCAGCAGTCTAGAGGACAGGGAAGGCTACACCTTC

D gene: .
J gene: TRBJ2-3
V gene: TRBV6-4
clone size: .
CDR3 protein: CASSFSGTDTQYF
CDR3 DNA: TGTGCCAGCAGTTTTTCCGGTACAGATACGCAGTATTTT

D gene: TRBD2
J gene: TRBJ2-3
V gene: TRBV18
clone size: .
CDR3 protein: CASSPQKTSGGSTDTQYF
CDR3 DNA: TGTGCCAGCTCACCACAGAAGACTAGCGGGGGCAGCACAGATACGCAGTATTTT

D gene: .
J gene: TRBJ1-1
V gene: TRBV6-1
clone size: .
CDR3 protein: CASSEDPTAAMKAFF
CDR3 DNA: TGTGCCAGCAGTGAAGATCCGACAGCAGCTATGAAAGCTTTCTTT

D gene: .
J gene: TRBJ1-6
V gene: TRBV6-6
clone size: .
CDR3 protein: CASRADHFGSPLHF
CDR3 DNA: TGTGCCAGCAGAGCCGACCATTTCGGTTCACCCCTCCACTTT

D gene: TRBD1
J gene: TRBJ1-1
V gene: TRBV5-1
clone size: .
CDR3 protein: CASSPTGVNTEAFF
CDR3 DNA: TGCGCCAGCAGTCCGACAGGGGTGAACACTGAAGCTTTCTTT

D gene: TRBD2
J gene: TRBJ2-7
V gene: TRBV7-9
clone size: .
CDR3 protein: CASSLPSGGAYEQYF
CDR3 DNA: TGTGCCAGCAGCTTACCTAGCGGGGGGGCCTACGAGCAGTACTTC

D gene: .
J gene: TRBJ2-3
V gene: TRBV5-4
clone size: .
CDR3 protein: CASSLARGVTDTQYF
CDR3 DNA: TGTGCCAGCAGCTTGGCGCGCGGGGTGACAGATACGCAGTATTTT

D gene: TRBD1
J gene: TRBJ2-7
V gene: TRBV6-5
clone size: .
CDR3 protein: CASSLQGAREQYF
CDR3 DNA: TGTGCCAGCAGTTTACAGGGGGCGCGAGAGCAGTACTTC

D gene: .
J gene: TRBJ1-1
V gene: TRBV5-6
clone size: .
CDR3 protein: CASSLGGLTVRIDLRF
CDR3 DNA: TGTGCCAGCAGTCTCGGGGGGCTTACAGTGCGAATTGATCTCCGGTTT

D gene: .
J gene: TRBJ1-2
V gene: TRBV7-9
clone size: .
CDR3 protein: CASSAGNGYTF
CDR3 DNA: TGTGCCAGCAGCGCCGGGAATGGCTACACCTTC

D gene: .
J gene: TRBJ1-4
V gene: TRBV7-2
clone size: once
CDR3 protein: CASRVLGEKLFF
CDR3 DNA: TGTGCCAGCAGGGTGTTGGGTGAAAAACTGTTTTTT

D gene: TRBD1
J gene: TRBJ2-7
V gene: TRBV7-9
clone size: .
CDR3 protein: CASSLSGQGTHEQYF
CDR3 DNA: TGTGCCAGCAGCTTATCGGGACAGGGTACCCACGAGCAGTACTTC

D gene: TRBD1
J gene: TRBJ1-6
V gene: TRBV9
clone size: .
CDR3 protein: CASGGDSQSPLHF
CDR3 DNA: TGTGCCAGCGGAGGGGACAGCCAATCACCCCTCCACTTT

D gene: TRBD2
J gene: TRBJ2-3
V gene: TRBV27
clone size: .
CDR3 protein: CASSRREGTDTQYF
CDR3 DNA: TGTGCCAGCAGTAGGCGGGAGGGCACAGATACGCAGTATTTT

D gene: .
J gene: TRBJ1-2
V gene: TRBV6-6
clone size: .
CDR3 protein: CASGTSGYTF
CDR3 DNA: TGTGCCAGCGGGACTTCGGGCTACACCTTC

D gene: TRBD1
J gene: TRBJ1-2
V gene: TRBV6-1
clone size: .
CDR3 protein: CASNTNRGSGYTF
CDR3 DNA: TGTGCCAGCAATACGAACAGGGGTAGTGGCTACACCTTC

D gene: TRBD2
J gene: TRBJ2-1
V gene: TRBV7-2
clone size: .
CDR3 protein: CASSFDLAGGQFF
CDR3 DNA: TGTGCCAGCAGCTTTGACCTAGCGGGGGGGCAGTTCTTC

D gene: TRBD1
J gene: TRBJ1-1
V gene: TRBV5-1
clone size: .
CDR3 protein: CASSPQGQGPTEAFF
CDR3 DNA: TGCGCCAGCAGCCCACAGGGACAGGGCCCCACTGAAGCTTTCTTT